A selection of T cell receptor beta chains follows, all from one sample in a study of CD4+ T cells in melanoma. Clones were read by immunoSEQ multiplex PCR, and TCRdb kept only the in-frame ones, dropping some. The sample consists of about 140,000 clones, about 90% of them appearing once. These receptors originate from a human donor with melanoma. Each CDR3 is given with its conserved first and last residue.

J	V	CDR3
TRBJ2-5	TRBV5-4	CASSFRGRKTQYF
TRBJ2-7	TRBV6-1	CASRVRGSARYEQYF
TRBJ2-6	TRBV13	CASSSGLSGANVLTF
TRBJ2-5	TRBV7-2	CASSLGGSGGQETQYF
TRBJ2-5	TRBV6-6	CASRQELGGETQYF
TRBJ2-3	TRBV29-1	CSVERLAGGTDTQYF
TRBJ2-7	TRBV18	CASSQAGGYEQYF
TRBJ1-3	TRBV30	CAWGGGEGFGNTIYF
TRBJ1-2	TRBV30	CAWSRAEESYGYTF
TRBJ2-7	TRBV6-1	CASSETGRIYEQYF
TRBJ2-3	TRBV7-2	CASSLAKGQRADTQYF
TRBJ2-1	TRBV11-2	CASSQEAGLDPYNEQFF
TRBJ2-2	TRBV7-9	CASSLPYQGGDNTGELFF
TRBJ1-5	TRBV6-1	CASSVRGRVQPQHF
TRBJ1-5	TRBV7-9	CASSLEGMDQPQHF
TRBJ2-5	TRBV6-4	CASSDAGGHQETQYF
TRBJ1-2	TRBV2	CASRAYGGGYTF
TRBJ1-1	TRBV5-1	CASSLEGGNTEAFF
TRBJ2-5	TRBV7-3	CASSLMGLEGETQYF
TRBJ1-3	TRBV6-5	CATGTGGNTIYF
TRBJ2-7	TRBV2	CASSDDWSSYEQYF